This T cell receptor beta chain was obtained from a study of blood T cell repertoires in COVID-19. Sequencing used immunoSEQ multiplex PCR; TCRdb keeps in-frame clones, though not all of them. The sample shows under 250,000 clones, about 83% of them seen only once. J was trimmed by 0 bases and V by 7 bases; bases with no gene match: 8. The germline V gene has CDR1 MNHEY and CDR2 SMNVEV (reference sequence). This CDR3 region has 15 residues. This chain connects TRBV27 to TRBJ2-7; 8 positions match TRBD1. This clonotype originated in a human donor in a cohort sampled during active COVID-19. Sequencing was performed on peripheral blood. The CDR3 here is CASKMGQALSYEQYF. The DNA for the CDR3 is TGTGCCAGCAAGATGGGACAGGCGCTCTCCTACGAGCAGTACTTC.